This section outlines one T cell receptor (beta chain) sequence together with its context. Antigen specificity is unknown. Looked up from germline, CDR1 is SGHAT and CDR2 is FQDESV (reference sequence). The germline V and J ends were trimmed by 1 base and 0 bases, with 10 bases remaining between them. The CDR3 covers 16 residues. Measured with immunoSEQ multiplex PCR; TCRdb has only the in-frame clones, and not every one. Among some 2.4 million clones listed, 90% to 95% were seen once. The data belong to a study of shared clonotypes between healthy human individuals. In the study overall: The study used three CD4 naive, three CD4 memory, two CD8 naive and one CD8 memory plate per donor.

Points from the study as a whole: As a rule, naive subsets had a larger estimated richness than memory subsets.

The sequence was obtained from a man between 18 and 35 years old in good health. Some clones in this sample may be carry-over from other donors' samples. Sequencing was done on a sample of naive CD4+ T cells from PBMCs. Subset reported: CD45RA+ positively selected. The J gene is TRBJ2-4, the V gene TRBV11-1; TRBD1 or TRBD2 may be the D gene (5 bases each). The CDR3 spells CASSLGDRSAKNIQYF. CDR3 sequence (DNA): TGTGCCAGCAGCTTAGGGGACCGGTCAGCCAAAAACATTCAGTACTTC.